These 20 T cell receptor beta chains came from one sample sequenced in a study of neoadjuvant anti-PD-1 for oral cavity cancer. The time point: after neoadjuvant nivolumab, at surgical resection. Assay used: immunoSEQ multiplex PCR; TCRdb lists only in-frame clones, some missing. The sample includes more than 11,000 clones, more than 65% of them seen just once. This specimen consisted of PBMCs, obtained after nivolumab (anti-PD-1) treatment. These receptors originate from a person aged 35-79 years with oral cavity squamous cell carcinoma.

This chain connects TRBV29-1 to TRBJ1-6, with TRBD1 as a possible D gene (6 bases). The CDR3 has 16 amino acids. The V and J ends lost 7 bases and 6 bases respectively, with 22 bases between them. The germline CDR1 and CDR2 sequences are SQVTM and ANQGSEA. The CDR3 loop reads CSATVGGGGANSPLHF. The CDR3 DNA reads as TGCAGCGCCACGGTCGGGGGCGGTGGGGCTAATTCACCCCTCCACTTT.

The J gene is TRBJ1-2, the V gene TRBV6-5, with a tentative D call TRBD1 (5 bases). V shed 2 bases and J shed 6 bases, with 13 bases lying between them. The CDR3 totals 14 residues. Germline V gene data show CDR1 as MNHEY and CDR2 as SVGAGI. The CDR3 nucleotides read TGTGCCAGCAGTTACCAGGGAGGGAAAAATGGCTACACCTTC. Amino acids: CASSYQGGKNGYTF.

The CDR3 nucleotides are TGTGCCAGCAGTCGACCATCTACCGGGACATTAGAAGCTTTCTTT. The encoded protein is CASSRPSTGTLEAFF. The V call is TRBV6-5, the J call TRBJ1-1, with a weak D call TRBD1 (6 bases). V was pared by 5 bases and J by 8 bases, with 21 bases between. The CDR3 has 15 amino acids. Germline CDR1 and CDR2: MNHEY and SVGAGI.

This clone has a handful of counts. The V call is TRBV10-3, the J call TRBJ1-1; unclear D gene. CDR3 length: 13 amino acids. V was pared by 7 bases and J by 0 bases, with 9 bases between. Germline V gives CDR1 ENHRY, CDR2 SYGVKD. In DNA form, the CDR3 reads TGTGCCATCATGACAAGCATGAACACTGAAGCTTTCTTT. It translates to CAIMTSMNTEAFF.

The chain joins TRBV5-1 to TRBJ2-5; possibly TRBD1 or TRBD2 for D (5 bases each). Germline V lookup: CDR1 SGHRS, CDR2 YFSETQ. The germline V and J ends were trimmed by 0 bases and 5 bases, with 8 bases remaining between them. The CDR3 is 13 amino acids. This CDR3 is CASSLGGEETQYF. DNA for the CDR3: TGCGCCAGCAGCTTGGGAGGGGAGGAGACCCAGTACTTC.

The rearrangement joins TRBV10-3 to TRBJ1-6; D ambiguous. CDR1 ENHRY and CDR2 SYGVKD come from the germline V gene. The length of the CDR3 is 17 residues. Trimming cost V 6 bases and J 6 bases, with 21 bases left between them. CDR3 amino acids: CAIRASMAGLGNSPLHF. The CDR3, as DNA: TGTGCCATCAGGGCCTCTATGGCCGGGTTAGGTAATTCACCCCTCCACTTT.

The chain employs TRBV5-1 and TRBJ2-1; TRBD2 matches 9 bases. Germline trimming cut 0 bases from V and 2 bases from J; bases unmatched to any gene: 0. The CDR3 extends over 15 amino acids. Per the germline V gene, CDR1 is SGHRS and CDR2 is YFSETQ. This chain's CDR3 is CASSLGTSAYNEQFF. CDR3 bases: TGCGCCAGCAGCTTGGGGACTAGCGCCTACAATGAGCAGTTCTTC.

CDR3 sequence reads: CASSKDRGETQYF. The DNA for the CDR3 is TGTGCCAGTAGTAAGGACAGGGGAGAGACCCAGTACTTC. J is TRBJ2-5 and V is TRBV19; 9 positions agree with TRBD1. CDR3 length equals 13 residues. V lost 4 bases and J lost 4; bases outside the gene matches: 1. CDR1 and CDR2 from the germline V gene are LNHDA and SQIVND (reference sequence).

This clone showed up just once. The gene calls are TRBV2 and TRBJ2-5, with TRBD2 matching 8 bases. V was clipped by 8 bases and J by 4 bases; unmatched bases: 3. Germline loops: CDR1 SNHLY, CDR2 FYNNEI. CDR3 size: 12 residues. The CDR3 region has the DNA TGTGCCAGCTATAGCGGGGCAGAGACCCAGTACTTC. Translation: CASYSGAETQYF.

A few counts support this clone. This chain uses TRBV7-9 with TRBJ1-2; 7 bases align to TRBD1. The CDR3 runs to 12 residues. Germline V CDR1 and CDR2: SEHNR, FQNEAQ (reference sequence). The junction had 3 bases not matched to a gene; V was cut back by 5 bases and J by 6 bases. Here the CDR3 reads CASSPGQHGYTF. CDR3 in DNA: TGTGCCAGCAGCCCGGGACAGCATGGCTACACCTTC.

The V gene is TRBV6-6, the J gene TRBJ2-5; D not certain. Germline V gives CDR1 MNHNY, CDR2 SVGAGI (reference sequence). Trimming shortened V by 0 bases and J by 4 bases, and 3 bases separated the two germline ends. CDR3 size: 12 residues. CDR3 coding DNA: TGTGCCAGCAGTTACTCGGGAGAGACCCAGTACTTC. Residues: CASSYSGETQYF.

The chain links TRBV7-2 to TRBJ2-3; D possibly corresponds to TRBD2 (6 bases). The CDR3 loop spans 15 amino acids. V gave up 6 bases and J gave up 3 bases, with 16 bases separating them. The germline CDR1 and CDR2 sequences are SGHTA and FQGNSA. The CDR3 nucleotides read TGTGCCAGCAGTTTCGGGGGATTTCGGACAGATACGCAGTATTTT. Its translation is CASSFGGFRTDTQYF.

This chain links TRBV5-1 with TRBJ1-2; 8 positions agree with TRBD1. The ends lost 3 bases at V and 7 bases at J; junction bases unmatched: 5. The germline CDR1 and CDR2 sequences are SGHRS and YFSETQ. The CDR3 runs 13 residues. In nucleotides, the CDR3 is TGCGCCAGCAGCTACAGGGGGTCACGTGGCTACACCTTC. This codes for CASSYRGSRGYTF. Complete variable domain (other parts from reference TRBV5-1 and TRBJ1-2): KAGVTQTPRYLIKTRGQQVTLSCSPISGHRSVSWYQQTPGQGLQFLFEYFSETQRNKGNFPGRFSGRQFSNSRSEMNVSTLELGDSALYLCASSYRGSRGYTFGSGTRLTVV.

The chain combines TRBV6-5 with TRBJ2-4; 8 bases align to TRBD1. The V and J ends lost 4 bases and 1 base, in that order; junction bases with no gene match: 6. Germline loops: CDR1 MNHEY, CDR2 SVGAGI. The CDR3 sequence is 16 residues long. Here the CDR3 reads CASSWDRNVAKNIQYF. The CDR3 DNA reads TGTGCCAGCAGTTGGGACAGGAACGTCGCCAAAAACATTCAGTACTTC.

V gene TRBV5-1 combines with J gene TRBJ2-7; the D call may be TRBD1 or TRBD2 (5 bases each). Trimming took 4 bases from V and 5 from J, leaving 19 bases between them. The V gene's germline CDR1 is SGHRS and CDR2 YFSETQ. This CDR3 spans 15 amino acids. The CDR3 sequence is CASSLMGPSGDEQYF. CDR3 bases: TGCGCCAGCAGCCTGATGGGACCCAGCGGCGACGAGCAGTACTTC.

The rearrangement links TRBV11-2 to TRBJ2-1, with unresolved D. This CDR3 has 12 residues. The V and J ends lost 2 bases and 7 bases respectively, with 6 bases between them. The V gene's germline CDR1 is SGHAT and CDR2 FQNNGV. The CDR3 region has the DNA TGTGCCAGCAGCTTAATTGGGAATGAGCAGTTCTTC. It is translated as CASSLIGNEQFF.

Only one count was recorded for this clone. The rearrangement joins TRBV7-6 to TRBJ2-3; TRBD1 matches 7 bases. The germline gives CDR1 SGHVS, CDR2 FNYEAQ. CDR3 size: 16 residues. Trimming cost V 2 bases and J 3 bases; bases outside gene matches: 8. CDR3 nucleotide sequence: TGTGCCAGCAGCTTAAGAACAGGGGAAGGAACAGATACGCAGTATTTT. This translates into CASSLRTGEGTDTQYF. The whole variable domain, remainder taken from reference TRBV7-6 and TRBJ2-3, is GAGVSQSPRYKVTKRGQDVALRCDPISGHVSLYWYRQALGQGPEFLTYFNYEAQQDKSGLPNDRFSAERPEGSISTLTIQRTEQRDSAMYRCASSLRTGEGTDTQYFGPGTRLTVL.

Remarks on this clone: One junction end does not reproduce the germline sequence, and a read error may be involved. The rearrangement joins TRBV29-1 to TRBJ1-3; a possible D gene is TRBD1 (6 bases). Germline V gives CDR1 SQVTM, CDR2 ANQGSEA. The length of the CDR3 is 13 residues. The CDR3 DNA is TGCAGCGCTCGCGGGGGCTCTGGAAGCACCATATATTTT. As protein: CSARGGSGSTIYF.

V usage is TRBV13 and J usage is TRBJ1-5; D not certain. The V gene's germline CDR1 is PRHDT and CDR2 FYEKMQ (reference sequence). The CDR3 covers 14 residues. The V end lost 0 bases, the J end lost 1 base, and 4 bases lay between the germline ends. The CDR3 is CASSLGASNQPQHF. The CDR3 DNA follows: TGTGCCAGCAGCTTAGGCGCGAGCAATCAGCCCCAGCATTTT.

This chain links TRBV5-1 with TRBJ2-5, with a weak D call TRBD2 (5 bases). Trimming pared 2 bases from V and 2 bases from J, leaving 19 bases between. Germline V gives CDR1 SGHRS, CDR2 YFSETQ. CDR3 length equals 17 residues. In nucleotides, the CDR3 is TGCGCCAGCAGCTTTGCCGGCCTGGACTGGACGCAAGAGACCCAGTACTTC. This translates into CASSFAGLDWTQETQYF.